This T cell receptor (beta chain) was identified during a study of T cell responses to AZD1222 COVID-19 vaccine. The CDR3 covers 15 residues. Trimming left V 2 bases short and J 0 bases short, with 11 bases between. Germline lookup yields CDR1 SNHLY and CDR2 FYNNEI. Profiled with immunoSEQ multiplex PCR; TCRdb holds only in-frame clones, not every one. The repertoire has about 130,000 clones, around nine tenths of them found once; the top ten carry about 6%. The sequencing used peripheral blood, collected on day 0 of AZD1222 vaccination. This sequence originates from an adult in good health. The rearrangement uses TRBV2 and TRBJ2-7; no reliable D call. The CDR3 nucleotides are TGTGCCAGCAGTGAACAGGATCAGCTCTCCTACGAGCAGTACTTC. This gives the protein CASSEQDQLSYEQYF.